Listed here are 23 T cell receptor beta chains from one sample, sequenced in a study of blood T cell repertoires in COVID-19. Profiling relied on immunoSEQ multiplex PCR, and the TCRdb table lists in-frame clones only, not all of them. Here the sample spans some 300,000 clones, roughly 89% being singletons. Sequencing was done on a sample of PBMCs or T cells enriched from blood (not recorded which). All receptors derive from a woman aged 45-60 years who had been exposed to COVID-19.

The chain recombines TRBV5-1 with TRBJ1-1, with a tentative D call TRBD1 (6 bases). In germline, CDR1 is SGHRS, CDR2 YFSETQ. V dropped 4 bases and J dropped 1 base, with 17 bases sitting between them. The CDR3 totals 16 residues. CDR3 nucleotide sequence: TGCGCCAGCAGCGGATTGGCAGGGGTAACGAACACTGAAGCTTTCTTT. This translates into CASSGLAGVTNTEAFF. The whole variable domain, filled in from reference TRBV5-1 and TRBJ1-1, reads KAGVTQTPRYLIKTRGQQVTLSCSPISGHRSVSWYQQTPGQGLQFLFEYFSETQRNKGNFPGRFSGRQFSNSRSEMNVSTLELGDSALYLCASSGLAGVTNTEAFFGQGTRLTVV.

This chain connects TRBV6-5 to TRBJ1-5; D not certain. V lost 2 bases and J lost 5, with 10 bases in between. CDR3 length: 14 residues. The germline V gene has CDR1 MNHEY and CDR2 SVGAGI. The CDR3 DNA is TGTGCCAGCAGTTACACACCGGGGTATCAGCCCCAGCATTTT. Translated, it gives CASSYTPGYQPQHF.

The chain combines TRBV6-5 with TRBJ2-1; 10 bases fit TRBD2. Per germline, CDR1 MNHEY and CDR2 SVGAGI. V lost 4 bases and J lost 15; bases outside the gene matches: 6. The CDR3 length is 12 residues. The CDR3 DNA follows: TGTGCCAGCAGTTTCGGACTAGCGGATCCGTTCTTC. Translation: CASSFGLADPFF.

The chain recombines TRBV2 with TRBJ2-1; 9 bases map to TRBD2. The CDR3 consists of 15 residues. Germline CDR1 reads SNHLY; CDR2 reads FYNNEI. V lost 1 base and J lost 5; bases outside the gene matches: 3. The CDR3 nucleotides are TGTGCCAGCAGTGAAGGCCTAGCGGGGAACAATGAGCAGTTCTTC. This encodes CASSEGLAGNNEQFF. Drawing the rest from reference TRBV2 and TRBJ2-1, the complete variable domain is EPEVTQTPSHQVTQMGQEVILRCVPISNHLYFYWYRQILGQKVEFLVSFYNNEISEKSEIFDDQFSVERPDGSNFTLKIRSTKLEDSAMYFCASSEGLAGNNEQFFGPGTRLTVL.

The chain employs TRBV4-2 and TRBJ2-3; 7 bases are a match to TRBD1. The CDR3 is made up of 17 amino acids. The germline V gene has CDR1 LGHNA and CDR2 YNFKEQ. V trimming: 5 bases; J trimming: 0 bases; junction bases outside the gene matches: 11. In DNA form, the CDR3 reads TGTGCCAGCAGCTCCCGTTGGGGACAGAGCAGCACAGATACGCAGTATTTT. Amino acid sequence: CASSSRWGQSSTDTQYF.

The rearrangement uses TRBV21-1 and TRBJ2-7; the listed D gene, TRBD1, was not tested against the DNA. TRBV21-1 is annotated as a pseudogene. The CDR3 consists of 16 residues. CDR3 in amino acids: CASSKDLRHRTYEQYF. The CDR3, as DNA: TGTGCCAGCAGCAAAGACTTGAGACACCGGACCTACGAGCAGTACTTC.

V is TRBV11-2 and J is TRBJ1-5; 7 nucleotides line up with TRBD1. The CDR3 runs 14 residues. The V segment lost 5 bases and the J segment 10 bases; nucleotides outside the gene matches: 11. Germline CDR1 reads SGHAT; CDR2 reads FQNNGV. CDR3 sequence reads: CASSTDRATSPQHF. CDR3 bases: TGTGCCAGCAGCACCGACAGGGCTACGTCTCCCCAGCATTTT. The entire variable domain, with the rest obtained from reference TRBV11-2 and TRBJ1-5, is as follows: EAGVAQSPRYKIIEKRQSVAFWCNPISGHATLYWYQQILGQGPKLLIQFQNNGVVDDSQLPKDRFSAERLKGVDSTLKIQPAKLEDSAVYLCASSTDRATSPQHFGDGTRLSIL.

This chain connects TRBV7-9 to TRBJ2-7, with D unclear. Germline V gene data show CDR1 as SEHNR and CDR2 as FQNEAQ (reference sequence). The CDR3 covers 10 residues. V was cut by 5 bases and J by 7 bases, with 6 bases left in between. This chain's CDR3 is CASSPLEQYF. CDR3 DNA sequence: TGTGCCAGCAGCCCCTTGGAGCAGTACTTC.

The rearrangement joins TRBV29-1 to TRBJ2-2; 7 bases agree with TRBD1. Germline V gene sequence: CDR1 SQVTM, CDR2 ANQGSEA. This CDR3 contains 16 residues. With 1 base clipped from V and 0 bases from J, the junction kept 5 bases outside the gene matches. This CDR3 is CSVEGLGGANTGELFF. CDR3 coding DNA: TGCAGCGTTGAAGGTCTAGGGGGCGCGAACACCGGGGAGCTGTTTTTT.

This chain joins TRBV28 and TRBJ2-7; 7 bases align to TRBD2. This CDR3 region has 15 residues. In germline, CDR1 is MDHEN, CDR2 SYDVKM. V was pared by 5 bases and J by 0 bases, with 7 bases of the junction left unmatched. The DNA of the CDR3 is TGTGCCAGCAGTCCCTTGGGCGGGAGCTCCTACGAGCAGTACTTC. Translating gives CASSPLGGSSYEQYF.

This sequence joins TRBV29-1 and TRBJ1-5; TRBD1 matches at 7 bases. Trimming removed 6 bases from V and 0 bases from J; junction bases left unmatched: 2. This CDR3 contains 13 residues. Looked up from germline, CDR1 is SQVTM and CDR2 is ANQGSEA. The CDR3 spells CSVRDSSNQPQHF. The DNA of the CDR3 is TGCAGCGTGAGGGACAGTAGCAATCAGCCCCAGCATTTT.

This chain joins TRBV6-9 and TRBJ2-7; TRBD1 agrees at 8 bases. V was pared by 4 bases and J by 3 bases, with 14 bases of the junction left unmatched. The CDR3 runs to 17 residues. Germline V gene sequence: CDR1 MNHGY, CDR2 SVAAGI. For the CDR3, the DNA is TGTGCCAGCAGTTCTCCGCCGACGGACAGGGCTCACTACGAGCAGTACTTC. Protein: CASSSPPTDRAHYEQYF.

This chain links TRBV5-1 with TRBJ1-1, with D possibly being TRBD1 (5 bases). CDR3 length: 14 residues. From germline, CDR1 is SGHRS and CDR2 YFSETQ. Trimming removed 5 bases from V and 0 bases from J, with 11 bases in between. The CDR3 DNA is TGCGCCAGCAGGTCGGGACTGTTGAACACTGAAGCTTTCTTT. This encodes CASRSGLLNTEAFF.

The rearrangement joins TRBV5-8 to TRBJ2-7; D possibly corresponds to TRBD2 (6 bases). Trimming cost V 5 bases and J 7 bases, with 10 bases left between them. The CDR3 contains 11 residues. The germline V gene encodes CDR1 SGHTS and CDR2 YDEGEE. This chain's CDR3 is CASRGGWEQYF. CDR3 DNA sequence: TGTGCCAGCAGGGGAGGTTGGGAGCAGTACTTC.

The rearrangement joins TRBV7-9 to TRBJ2-5; D might be TRBD1 (6 bases). The ends were cut back, 5 bases at V and 2 bases at J, with 12 bases in the middle. The CDR3 sequence is 14 residues long. From germline, CDR1 is SEHNR and CDR2 FQNEAQ (reference sequence). This CDR3 is CASSAGTKQETQYF. DNA of the CDR3: TGTGCCAGCAGCGCCGGGACAAAACAAGAGACCCAGTACTTC.

The chain is built from TRBV27 and TRBJ2-7; D possibly corresponds to TRBD1 (6 bases). Germline V gives CDR1 MNHEY, CDR2 SMNVEV (reference sequence). The V gene lost 3 bases and the J gene lost 4 bases, with 10 bases spanning the gap. The CDR3 is 13 amino acids. As DNA, the CDR3 is TGTGCCAGCAGTTTTGGGACACCATACGAGCAGTACTTC. It codes for CASSFGTPYEQYF.

The CDR3 DNA reads as TGTGCCAGCAGTTCGGGACAGGCCTTACTCCGCGAGCAGTACTTC. Its translation is CASSSGQALLREQYF. The chain joins TRBV27 to TRBJ2-7, with TRBD1 matching 8 bases. The length of the CDR3 is 15 residues. Germline V gene lookup returns CDR1 MNHEY and CDR2 SMNVEV (reference sequence). V lost 4 bases and J lost 6; bases outside the gene matches: 11.

The rearrangement links TRBV6-4 to TRBJ1-2, with D possibly being TRBD1 (6 bases). The CDR3 length is 17 residues. Germline V gene data show CDR1 as MRHNA and CDR2 as SNTAGT. V lost 6 bases and J 2 bases, leaving 22 bases between the germline ends. CDR3 in amino acids: CASSRGVGGRMNYGYTF. The DNA of the CDR3 is TGTGCCAGCAGCAGGGGTGTCGGGGGGCGAATGAACTATGGCTACACCTTC.

The chain carries TRBV28 and TRBJ1-1, with TRBD1 as a possible D gene (6 bases). From germline, CDR1 is MDHEN and CDR2 SYDVKM. This CDR3 comprises 14 residues. Trimming took 5 bases from V and 7 from J, leaving 17 bases between them. The CDR3 DNA follows: TGTGCCAGCAGTGGACTTCTGGACAGAATTGAAGCTTTCTTT. Its translation is CASSGLLDRIEAFF.

J is TRBJ1-5 and V is TRBV27, with 8 positions matching TRBD1. The trim removed 4 bases at V and 2 bases at J, leaving 4 bases unmatched. The CDR3 spans 15 residues. Germline V gene lookup returns CDR1 MNHEY and CDR2 SMNVEV (reference sequence). CDR3 loop: CASSSGTGRNQPQHF. Here the CDR3 DNA reads TGTGCCAGCAGTTCCGGGACAGGCCGCAATCAGCCCCAGCATTTT.

The rearrangement links TRBV5-4 to TRBJ2-3; tentatively, D is TRBD2 (6 bases). There are 15 residues in the CDR3. CDR1 SGHNT and CDR2 YYREEE come from the germline V gene (reference sequence). With 2 bases removed from V and 3 bases from J, the gap between germline ends came to 13 bases. The CDR3 loop is CASSFVGGFTDTQYF. The CDR3, as DNA: TGTGCCAGCAGCTTTGTTGGGGGGTTTACAGATACGCAGTATTTT.

The chain uses TRBV6-5 and TRBJ1-3; 7 nucleotides line up with TRBD1. Trimming cost V 6 bases and J 2 bases; bases outside gene matches: 7. CDR3 length equals 15 residues. The germline V gene encodes CDR1 MNHEY and CDR2 SVGAGI. The CDR3 here is CASSRDRAAGNTIYF. As DNA, the CDR3 is TGTGCCAGCAGCCGCGACAGGGCCGCTGGAAACACCATATATTTT.

The rearrangement uses TRBV7-6 and TRBJ1-3, with 7 nucleotides matching TRBD1. V lost 5 bases, J lost 0 bases, and 4 bases stayed unmatched. Germline values: CDR1 SGHVS, CDR2 FNYEAQ. The CDR3 contains 15 residues. The CDR3 here is CASSPTGYSGNTIYF. CDR3 coding DNA: TGTGCCAGCAGCCCGACAGGGTACTCTGGAAACACCATATATTTT.